This T cell receptor (beta chain) was identified in a study of blood T cell repertoires in COVID-19. Study at large: Samples representing acute and convalescent COVID-19 were sourced from the United States, Italy and Spain. Nucleic acid was either cDNA or gDNA, and it came from T cells, B-cell-depleted T cells, or PBMCs.

Original data processing: Researchers report that nucleated cell counts were estimated from reference gene primer amplification. Generated by immunoSEQ multiplex PCR, the TCRdb table keeps only in-frame clones and is missing some. The DNA was the basis for D and trimming; V, J and clone size are from that table. In the table there are more than 150,000 clones, 65% to 85% of which are singletons. Sequenced: peripheral blood. The receptor was derived from a woman aged 80 or over with acute or convalescent COVID-19.

For the CDR3, the DNA is TGCAGCGTCCGACAGGGGGGCACAGATACGCAGTATTTT. Its translation: CSVRQGGTDTQYF. The V gene is TRBV29-1, the J gene TRBJ2-3; 9 positions agree with TRBD1. The CDR3 covers 13 residues. The J segment lost 1 base and the V segment lost 6 bases, leaving 2 bases of the junction unmatched. Germline V gene sequence: CDR1 SQVTM, CDR2 ANQGSEA.